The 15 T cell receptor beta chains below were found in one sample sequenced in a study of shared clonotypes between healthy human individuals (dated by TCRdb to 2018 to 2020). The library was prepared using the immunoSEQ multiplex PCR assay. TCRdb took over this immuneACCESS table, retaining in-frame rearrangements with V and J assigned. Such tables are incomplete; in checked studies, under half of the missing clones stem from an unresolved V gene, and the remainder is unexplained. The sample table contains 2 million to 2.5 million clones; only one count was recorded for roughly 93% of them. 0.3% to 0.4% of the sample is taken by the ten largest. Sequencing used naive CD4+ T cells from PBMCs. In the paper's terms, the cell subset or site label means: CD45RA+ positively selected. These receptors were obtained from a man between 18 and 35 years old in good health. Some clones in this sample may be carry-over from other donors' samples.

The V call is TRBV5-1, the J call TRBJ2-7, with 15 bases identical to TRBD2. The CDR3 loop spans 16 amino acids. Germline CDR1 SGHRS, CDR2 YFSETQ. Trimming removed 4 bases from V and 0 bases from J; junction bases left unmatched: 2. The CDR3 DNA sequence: TGCGCCAGCAGCACGGGACTAGCGGGGGGCTCCTACGAGCAGTACTTC. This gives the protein CASSTGLAGGSYEQYF.

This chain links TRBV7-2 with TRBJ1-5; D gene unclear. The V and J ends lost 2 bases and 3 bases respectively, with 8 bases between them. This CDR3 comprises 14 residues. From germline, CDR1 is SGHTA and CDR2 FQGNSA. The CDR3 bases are TGTGCCAGCAGCTTATTGAGGGACAATCAGCCCCAGCATTTT. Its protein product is CASSLLRDNQPQHF.

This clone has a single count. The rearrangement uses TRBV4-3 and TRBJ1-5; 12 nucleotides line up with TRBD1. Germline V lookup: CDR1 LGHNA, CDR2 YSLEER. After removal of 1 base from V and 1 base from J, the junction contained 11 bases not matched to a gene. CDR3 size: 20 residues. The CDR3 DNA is TGCGCCAGCAGCCAAGCCGGGACAGGGGGCGCCGGAACGAGCAATCAGCCCCAGCATTTT. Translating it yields CASSQAGTGGAGTSNQPQHF.

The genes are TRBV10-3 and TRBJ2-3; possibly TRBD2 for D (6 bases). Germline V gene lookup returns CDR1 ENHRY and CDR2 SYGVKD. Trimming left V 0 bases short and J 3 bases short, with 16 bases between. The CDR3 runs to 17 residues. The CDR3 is CAISESTGLGRTDTQYF. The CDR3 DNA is TGTGCCATCAGTGAGTCAACAGGACTCGGGAGAACAGATACGCAGTATTTT.

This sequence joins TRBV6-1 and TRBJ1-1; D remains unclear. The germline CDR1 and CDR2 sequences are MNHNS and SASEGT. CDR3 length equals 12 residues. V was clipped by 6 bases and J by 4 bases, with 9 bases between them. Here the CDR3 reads CASRLEGTEAFF. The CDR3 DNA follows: TGTGCCAGCAGGTTAGAGGGCACTGAAGCTTTCTTT.

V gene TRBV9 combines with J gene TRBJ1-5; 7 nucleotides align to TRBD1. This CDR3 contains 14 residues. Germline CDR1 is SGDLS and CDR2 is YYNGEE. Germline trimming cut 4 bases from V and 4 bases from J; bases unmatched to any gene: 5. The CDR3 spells CASSKGQTNQPQHF. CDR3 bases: TGTGCCAGCAGCAAGGGACAGACGAATCAGCCCCAGCATTTT.

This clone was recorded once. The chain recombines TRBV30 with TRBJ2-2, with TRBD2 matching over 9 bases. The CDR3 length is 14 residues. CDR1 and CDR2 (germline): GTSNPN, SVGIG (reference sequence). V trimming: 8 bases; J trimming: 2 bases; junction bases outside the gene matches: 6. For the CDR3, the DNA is TGTGCCAAGGGGCTAGCGGGAAACACCGGGGAGCTGTTTTTT. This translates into CAKGLAGNTGELFF.

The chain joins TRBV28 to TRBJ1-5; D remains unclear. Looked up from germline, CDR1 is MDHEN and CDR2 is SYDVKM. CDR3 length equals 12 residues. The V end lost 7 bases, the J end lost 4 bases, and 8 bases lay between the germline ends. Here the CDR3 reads CASKSQNQPQHF. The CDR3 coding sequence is TGTGCCAGCAAGAGTCAGAATCAGCCCCAGCATTTT. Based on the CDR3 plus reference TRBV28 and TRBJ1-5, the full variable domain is DVKVTQSSRYLVKRTGEKVFLECVQDMDHENMFWYRQDPGLGLRLIYFSYDVKMKEKGDIPEGYSVSREKKERFSLILESASTNQTSMYLCASKSQNQPQHFGDGTRLSIL.

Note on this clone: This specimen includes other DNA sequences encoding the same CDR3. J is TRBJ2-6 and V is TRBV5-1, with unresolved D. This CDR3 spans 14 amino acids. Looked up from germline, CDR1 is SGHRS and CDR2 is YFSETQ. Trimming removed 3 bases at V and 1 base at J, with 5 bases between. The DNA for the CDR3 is TGCGCCAGCAGCTCGACATCTGGGGCCAACGTCCTGACTTTC. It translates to CASSSTSGANVLTF.

The CDR3 sequence: CSVTGAPYYGYTF. The CDR3 DNA sequence: TGCAGCGTTACGGGGGCCCCCTACTATGGCTACACCTTC. The rearrangement joins TRBV29-1 to TRBJ1-2; weak D call: TRBD1 (6 bases). The CDR3 length is 13 residues. The V end lost 5 bases, the J end lost 3 bases, and 13 bases lay between the germline ends. From germline, CDR1 is SQVTM and CDR2 ANQGSEA.

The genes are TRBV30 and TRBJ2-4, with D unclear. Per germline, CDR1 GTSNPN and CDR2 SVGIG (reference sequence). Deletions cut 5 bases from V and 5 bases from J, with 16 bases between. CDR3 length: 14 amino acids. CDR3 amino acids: CAWQGWEIENIQYF. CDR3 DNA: TGTGCCTGGCAAGGCTGGGAAATCGAAAACATTCAGTACTTC.

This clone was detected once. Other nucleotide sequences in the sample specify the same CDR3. CDR3 sequence reads: CASSTGTGYEQYF. The CDR3 DNA reads TGTGCCAGCAGCACCGGGACAGGGTACGAGCAGTACTTC. This chain joins TRBV6-6 and TRBJ2-7, with TRBD1 identical over 9 bases. The germline gives CDR1 MNHNY, CDR2 SVGAGI (reference sequence). Trimming took 6 bases from V and 4 from J; bases not matched to a gene: 4. The CDR3 totals 13 residues.

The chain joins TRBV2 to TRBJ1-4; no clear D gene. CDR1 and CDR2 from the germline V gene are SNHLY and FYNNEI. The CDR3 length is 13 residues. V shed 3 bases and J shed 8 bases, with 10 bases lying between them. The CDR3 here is CASSESPLEKLFF. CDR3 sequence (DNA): TGTGCCAGCAGTGAGTCCCCTTTGGAAAAACTGTTTTTT.

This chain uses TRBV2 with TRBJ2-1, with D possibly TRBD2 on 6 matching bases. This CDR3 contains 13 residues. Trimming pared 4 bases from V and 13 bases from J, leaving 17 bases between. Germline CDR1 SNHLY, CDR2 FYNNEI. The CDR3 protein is CASSGGDWATQFF. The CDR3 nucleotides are TGTGCCAGCAGTGGCGGGGACTGGGCAACTCAGTTCTTC.

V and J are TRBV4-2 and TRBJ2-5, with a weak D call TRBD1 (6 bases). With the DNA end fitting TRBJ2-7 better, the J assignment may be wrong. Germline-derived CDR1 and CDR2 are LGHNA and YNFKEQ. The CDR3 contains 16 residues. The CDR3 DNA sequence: TGTGCCAGCAGCCCATTGCCCGGGACACTTTCCTACGAGCAGTACTTC. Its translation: CASSPLPGTLSYEQYF.